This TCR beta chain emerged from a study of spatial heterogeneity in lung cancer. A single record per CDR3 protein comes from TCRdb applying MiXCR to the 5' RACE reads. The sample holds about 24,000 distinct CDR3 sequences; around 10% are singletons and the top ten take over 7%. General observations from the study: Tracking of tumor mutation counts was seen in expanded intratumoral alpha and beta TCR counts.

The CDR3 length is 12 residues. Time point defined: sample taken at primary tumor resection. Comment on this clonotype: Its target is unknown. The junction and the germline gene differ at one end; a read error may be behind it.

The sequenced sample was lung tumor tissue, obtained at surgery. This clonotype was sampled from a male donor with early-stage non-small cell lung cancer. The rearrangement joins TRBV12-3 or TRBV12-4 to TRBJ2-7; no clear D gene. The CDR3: CASSFAAYEQSF. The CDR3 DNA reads TGTGCCAGCAGTTTTGCGGCCTACGAGCAGTCCTTC.